This T cell receptor beta chain is from a study of response to subunit inactivated influenza vaccine. TCRdb analysed the RT-PCR reads with MiXCR anew, one entry per CDR3 protein. The repertoire includes around 500,000 distinct CDR3 sequences, over 9.5% of them detected once, and 10% to 15% sits in the top ten. CDR1 and CDR2 (germline): SGHRS, YFSETQ. Germline trimming cut 0 bases from V and 4 bases from J; bases unmatched to any gene: 8. The CDR3 extends over 16 amino acids. The sequence was collected from a middle-aged man who received an inactivated influenza vaccine. Sequences were derived from PBMCs from blood, sampled roughly 47 days after vaccination. The J gene is TRBJ2-7, the V gene TRBV5-1, with TRBD2 matching 9 bases. This CDR3 reads CASSLVAGGPSYEQYF. The CDR3 coding sequence is TGCGCCAGCAGCTTGGTGGCGGGAGGGCCCTCGTACGAGCAGTACTTC.